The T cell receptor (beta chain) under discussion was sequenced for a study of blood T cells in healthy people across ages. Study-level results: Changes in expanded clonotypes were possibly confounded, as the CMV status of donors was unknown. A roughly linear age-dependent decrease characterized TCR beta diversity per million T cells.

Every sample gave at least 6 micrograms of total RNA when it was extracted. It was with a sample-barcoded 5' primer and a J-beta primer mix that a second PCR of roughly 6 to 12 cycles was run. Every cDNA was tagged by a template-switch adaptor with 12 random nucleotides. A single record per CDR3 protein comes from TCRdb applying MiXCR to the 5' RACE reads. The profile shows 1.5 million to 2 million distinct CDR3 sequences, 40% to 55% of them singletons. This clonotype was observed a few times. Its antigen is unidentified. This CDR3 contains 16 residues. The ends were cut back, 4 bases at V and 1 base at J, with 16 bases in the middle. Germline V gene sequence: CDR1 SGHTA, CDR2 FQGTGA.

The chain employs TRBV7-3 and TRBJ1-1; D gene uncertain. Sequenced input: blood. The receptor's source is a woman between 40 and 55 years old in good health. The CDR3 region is CASSSLDGPENTEAFF. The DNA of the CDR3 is TGTGCCAGCAGCTCTCTGGACGGGCCGGAGAACACTGAAGCTTTCTTT.